This section outlines one TCR beta chain sequence together with its context. Its antigen remains unknown. The CDR3 totals 13 residues. Deletions cut 6 bases from V and 3 bases from J, with 12 bases between. Germline CDR1 is PRHDT and CDR2 is FYEKMQ (reference sequence). Treatment described: around 19 received Ad26.COV2.S at low or high dose, single or two shots; 5 received placebo; per-sample allocation not given. Each sample was drawn 63 days after the first injection (of vaccine or placebo). These data come from a study of Ad26.COV2.S vaccination and SARS-CoV-2 variants. At the level of the study: Donor got 5x10^10 or 1x10^11 viral particles of Ad26.COV2.S.

Study-level points and caveats: Among vaccine recipients, spike-specific TCR breadth exceeded that of placebo recipients.

The data were produced by immunoSEQ multiplex PCR, yet TCRdb's version contains in-frame clones alone and is incomplete. This table has about 350,000 clones, 88% appearing once. The sample here was peripheral blood, taken in a trial of Ad26.COV2.S vaccine versus placebo. This rearrangement joins TRBV13 to TRBJ2-7, with D perhaps given as TRBD1 or TRBD2 (5 bases each). This clonotype originated in a person aged 18-65 years who received the Ad26.COV2.S COVID-19 vaccine or a placebo. The CDR3 sequence is CASRGPEGYEQYF. CDR3 in DNA: TGTGCCAGCAGGGGACCAGAGGGCTACGAGCAGTACTTC.